The next 21 T cell receptor beta chains were all read from a single sample in a study of blood T cells in healthy people across ages. Using a J-beta primer mix together with a sample-barcoded 5' primer, a second PCR was run for roughly 7 to 11 cycles. In TCRdb, the 5' RACE reads were re-called with MiXCR into one record per CDR3 protein. The table lists around 650,000 distinct CDR3 sequences, roughly 30% of them singletons, with 15% to 19% in the top ten. The sample was blood. The receptors shown here come from a woman of 80 years or more in good health.

This clonotype was detected many times. V and J are TRBV20-1 and TRBJ2-3; D possibly corresponds to TRBD1 (6 bases). V was clipped by 6 bases and J by 1 base, with 14 bases between them. The CDR3 consists of 14 residues. Germline lookup yields CDR1 DFQATT and CDR2 SNEGSKA (reference sequence). CDR3 sequence reads: CSARRGSGTDTQYF. DNA of the CDR3: TGCAGTGCCCGAAGGGGGAGTGGCACAGATACGCAGTATTTT.

This clonotype was detected ten times or more. The chain combines TRBV30 with TRBJ2-7; perhaps TRBD2 as D (6 bases). The length of the CDR3 is 12 residues. Germline V lookup: CDR1 GTSNPN, CDR2 SVGIG (reference sequence). The V end was cut by 1 base, the J end by 3 bases, with 7 bases between. The CDR3 region has the DNA TGTGCCTGGAGTGGGGGGGACTACGAGCAGTACTTC. It is translated as CAWSGGDYEQYF.

V gene TRBV6-1 combines with J gene TRBJ1-1; tentative D call: TRBD1 (5 bases). Trimming left V 2 bases short and J 9 bases short, with 7 bases between. The germline V gene encodes CDR1 MNHNS and CDR2 SASEGT. This CDR3 spans 11 amino acids. DNA of the CDR3: TGTGCCAGCAGTGAACCAGGGAAAGCTTTCTTT. Protein product: CASSEPGKAFF.

The rearrangement links TRBV15 to TRBJ2-5, with D tentatively TRBD1 (5 bases). The V end lost 3 bases, the J end lost 3 bases, and 8 bases lay between the germline ends. This CDR3 has 13 amino acids. Germline lookup yields CDR1 LNHNV and CDR2 YYDKDF (reference sequence). The CDR3 bases are TGTGCCACCAGCAGGACAGATAAAGAGACCCAGTACTTC. This encodes CATSRTDKETQYF.

This clonotype was seen many times. V usage is TRBV3-1 and J usage is TRBJ2-1, with a weak D call TRBD1 (6 bases). There are 15 residues in the CDR3. Germline V lookup: CDR1 LGHDT, CDR2 YNNKEL (reference sequence). V dropped 1 base and J dropped 4 bases, with 11 bases sitting between them. CDR3 loop: CASSQGTGKYNEQFF. Written as DNA, the CDR3 is TGTGCCAGCAGCCAAGGAACAGGGAAGTACAATGAGCAGTTCTTC.

A word on this clonotype: This may arise from a read error, as a much more abundant clone is one base away. This chain uses TRBV12-3 or TRBV12-4 with TRBJ2-3; no clear D gene. This CDR3 region has 11 residues. CDR3 region: CASGPADAQYF. The CDR3 DNA reads TGTGCCAGCGGACCGGCAGATGCGCAGTATTTT.

This clonotype occurred many times. The chain is built from TRBV2 and TRBJ2-4, with D unresolved. Gene TRBJ2-7 matches the end of the DNA better, so the J call may be wrong. The CDR3 runs to 13 residues. CDR1 and CDR2 (germline): SNHLY, FYNNEI. CDR3 bases: TGTGCCAGCAACTCCCCTCTGTTCGACGAGCAGTACTTC. Translated, it gives CASNSPLFDEQYF.

This clonotype was observed at least ten times. The rearrangement uses TRBV7-2 and TRBJ1-2, with D tentatively TRBD1 (6 bases). Trimming left V 3 bases short and J 8 bases short, with 13 bases between. The germline V gene has CDR1 SGHTA and CDR2 FQGNSA. This CDR3 has 13 residues. CDR3 DNA sequence: TGTGCCAGCAGCTTGGGAAAGGGGGAAGGCTACACCTTC. Amino acids: CASSLGKGEGYTF.

A single count supports this clonotype. This rearrangement joins TRBV7-2 to TRBJ2-4; 7 bases match TRBD1. The J call may be in error: the DNA end matches TRBJ2-7 better. This CDR3 comprises 14 residues. Germline V gene sequence: CDR1 SGHTA, CDR2 FQGNSA. The CDR3 reads CASSSQLTGNEQYF. The CDR3 DNA follows: TGTGCCAGCAGCTCCCAACTGACAGGGAACGAGCAGTACTTC.

The gene calls are TRBV30 and TRBJ1-4; no definite D call. CDR1 GTSNPN and CDR2 SVGIG come from the germline V gene (reference sequence). This CDR3 has 13 amino acids. V lost 3 bases, J lost 8 bases, and 13 bases lay in between. Here the CDR3 DNA reads TGTGCCTGGAGCTTTGGTTTTGGGGAAAAACTGTTTTTT. Translation: CAWSFGFGEKLFF.

This clonotype has only a few counts. A much larger clone differs from this one at a single base, so this may be a read error. The chain links TRBV7-2 to TRBJ2-1; TRBD2 matches at 9 bases. CDR1 and CDR2 (germline): SGHTA, FQGNSA. The CDR3 sequence is 16 residues long. V shed 1 base, J shed 13 bases, and the junction held 14 bases outside the gene matches. CDR3 nucleotides: TGTGCCAGCAGCTTAGTTCCAGCGGGGGGCAGGGAGACCCAGTTCTTC. Amino acid sequence: CASSLVPAGGRETQFF.

A few counts support this clonotype. The chain links TRBV20-1 to TRBJ2-5; D is undetermined. The CDR3 contains 14 residues. The germline V gene encodes CDR1 DFQATT and CDR2 SNEGSKA (reference sequence). Trimming pared 0 bases from V and 2 bases from J, leaving 10 bases between. CDR3 in amino acids: CSARDVDGQETQYF. The CDR3 coding sequence is TGCAGTGCTAGAGATGTGGACGGTCAAGAGACCCAGTACTTC.

The sample holds many counts of this clonotype. The chain couples TRBV7-9 to TRBJ2-3; D ambiguous. CDR1 is SEHNR and CDR2 is FQNEAQ in the germline V gene (reference sequence). Trimming took 5 bases from V and 4 from J, leaving 19 bases between them. The CDR3 is 16 residues long. The CDR3 spells CASSLPPGPAADTQYF. CDR3 bases: TGTGCCAGCAGCCTACCACCGGGCCCAGCAGCAGATACGCAGTATTTT.

This clonotype was seen ten or more times. The CDR3 loop reads CSVSNPQGDRGLLSTDTQYF. The CDR3 coding sequence is TGCAGCGTTTCTAATCCCCAGGGGGACAGGGGACTCCTAAGCACAGATACGCAGTATTTT. V and J are TRBV29-1 and TRBJ2-3; 10 bases map to TRBD1. The CDR3 has 20 residues. The V and J ends lost 5 bases and 0 bases, in that order; junction bases with no gene match: 20. Germline V CDR1 and CDR2: SQVTM, ANQGSEA.

This clonotype has ten or more counts. This chain connects TRBV6-5 to TRBJ2-7; TRBD1 aligns across 8 bases. The V gene's germline CDR1 is MNHEY and CDR2 SVGAGI. Trimming cost V 0 bases and J 7 bases; bases outside gene matches: 11. CDR3 length: 16 amino acids. As DNA, the CDR3 is TGTGCCAGCAGTTACTCTTATCGGCAGGGGGCGAAAGAGCAGTACTTC. This encodes CASSYSYRQGAKEQYF.

The table lists this clonotype with a count of one. It is likely a read error, because the conserved phenylalanine at the end of the CDR3 is missing. The chain combines TRBV2 with TRBJ2-1, with 11 nucleotides matching TRBD2. V dropped 5 bases and J dropped 5; count of bases not matched to a gene: 8. This CDR3 contains 16 residues. CDR1 and CDR2 (germline): SNHLY, FYNNEI. For the CDR3, the DNA is TGTGCCAGCAGTCCCCTAGCGGGGGGTACCCACAATGAGCAGTTCTCC. Encoded protein: CASSPLAGGTHNEQFS.

Concerning this clonotype: This could be a read error, since a much larger clone is one nucleotide away. The chain uses TRBV5-5 and TRBJ2-1; TRBD1 is a possible D gene (6 bases). This CDR3 region has 14 residues. Per the germline V gene, CDR1 is SGHKS and CDR2 is YYEKEE (reference sequence). The CDR3 nucleotides are TGTGCCAGCAGCTTGCAGGGGAGCTACAATGAGCAGTTGTTC. Translated: CASSLQGSYNEQLF.

J is TRBJ1-2 and V is TRBV7-2, with D possibly TRBD1 on 6 matching bases. The CDR3 runs to 14 residues. Trimming removed 4 bases at V and 2 bases at J, with 11 bases between. In germline, CDR1 is SGHTA, CDR2 FQGNSA. The CDR3 sequence: CASSSWGPNYGYTF. The CDR3 DNA sequence: TGTGCCAGCAGCTCCTGGGGGCCGAACTATGGCTACACCTTC.

As for this clonotype: This may be a read error, as it is one base from a much larger clone. The chain is built from TRBV18 and TRBJ2-5, with D possibly matching TRBD2 (6 bases). CDR1 KGHSH and CDR2 LQKENI come from the germline V gene. The ends were cut back, 4 bases at V and 11 bases at J, with 20 bases in the middle. This CDR3 region has 14 residues. CDR3: CASSLRTGWEEQYF. CDR3 DNA: TGTGCCAGCTCACTCCGGACGGGCTGGGAGGAGCAGTACTTC.

This clonotype was seen a few times. This may be a read error, as it is one base from a much larger clone. The V call is TRBV29-1, the J call TRBJ2-6, with D possibly matching TRBD1 (5 bases). CDR3 length: 13 amino acids. The V gene's germline CDR1 is SQVTM and CDR2 ANQGSEA. The CDR3 DNA is TGCAGCGCCTTGATCTCTGGGGCCAACGTCCGGACTTTC. It codes for CSALISGANVRTF.

CDR3 in DNA: TGTGCCAGCAACTCGGGCGGGGGATACTACGAGCAGTACTTC. Its protein is CASNSGGGYYEQYF. The chain combines TRBV12-3 or TRBV12-4 with TRBJ2-7, with TRBD2 identical over 7 bases. The V gene end was trimmed by 7 bases and the J gene end by 3 bases; junction bases not matched to a gene: 9. This CDR3 has 14 amino acids.